Listed below are T cell receptor beta chains from one sample, sequenced in a study of T cells in Graves' hyperthyroidism and ophthalmopathy. One entry per CDR3 protein, called by TCRdb with MiXCR from the multiplex PCR reads. The sample has about 680,000 distinct CDR3 sequences; roughly 32% are singletons. Source material: blood. These TCRs come from a woman aged 40 to 55 with Graves' hyperthyroidism. Each CDR3 is given with its conserved first and last residue. The D gene is left open where the match is weak. Clone size is given for some rows only: seen once, a few or many times, or a class if the clone is expanded.

j_gene | abundance | d_gene | v_gene | CDR3aa | CDR3nt
TRBJ2-7 | many | TRBD1 | TRBV7-2 | CASSSGTGNEQYF | TGCGCCAGCAGCTCCGGGACAGGGAACGAGCAGTACTTC
TRBJ1-2 | - | - | TRBV20-1 | CSGLSYLGSAKRNYGYTF | TGCAGTGGCCTATCGTATCTTGGGTCAGCTAAAAGAAACTATGGCTACACCTTC
TRBJ1-5 | - | TRBD1 | TRBV12-3/TRBV12-4 | CASSLTRDRVPAWGNQPQHF | TGTGCCAGCAGTCTCACCAGAGACAGGGTGCCGGCTTGGGGCAATCAGCCCCAGCATTTT
TRBJ2-7 | - | TRBD1 | TRBV6-5 | CASSYSSTGGTGDRNEQYF | TGTGCCAGCAGTTACTCGAGTACAGGAGGAACAGGGGATCGCAACGAGCAGTACTTC
TRBJ1-5 | few | - | TRBV25-1 | CASSEYNSPPADSNQPQHF | TGTGCCAGCAGTGAATATAATTCCCCACCGGCAGATAGCAATCAGCCCCAGCATTTT
TRBJ1-2 | many | TRBD1 | TRBV6-2/TRBV6-3 | CASSYLQGSYGYTF | TGTGCCAGCAGTTACCTACAGGGGAGCTATGGCTACACCTTC
TRBJ2-7 | - | - | TRBV6-1 | CASVSGNSYEQYF | TGTGCCAGCGTATCCGGTAACTCCTACGAGCAGTACTTC
TRBJ1-2 | - | TRBD1 | TRBV6-5 | CASSPRGQYGYTF | TGTGCCAGCAGTCCTCGGGGACAGTATGGCTACACCTTC
TRBJ2-7 | few | - | TRBV9 | CASSVGTTPYEQYF | TGTGCCAGCAGCGTAGGGACAACCCCCTACGAGCAGTACTTC
TRBJ2-2 | - | TRBD2 | TRBV4-2 | CASSQRFPRDRLAGDTGELFF | TGTGCCAGCAGCCAACGATTCCCTCGGGATCGGCTAGCGGGAGACACCGGGGAGCTGTTTTTT
TRBJ2-7 | once | TRBD2 | TRBV20-1 | CSARGHGGIRLAGAYEQYF | TGCAGTGCTAGAGGTCACGGAGGGATACGACTAGCGGGCGCCTACGAGCAGTACTTC
TRBJ1-6 | - | - | TRBV25-1 | CASTQWGAAGTSPLHF | TGTGCCAGCACCCAATGGGGGGCGGCGGGGACCTCACCCCTCCACTTT